This TCR beta chain was identified in a study of cytomegalovirus exposure and HLA in healthy donors. The study ran its PCR with 60 Vbeta and 13 Jbeta primers. Clones were sequenced by immunoSEQ multiplex PCR, and TCRdb holds only the in-frame ones, with some missing. This table holds approximately 130,000 clones, approximately 89% found once. This CDR3 has 13 amino acids. V dropped 7 bases and J dropped 2 bases, with 9 bases sitting between them. Germline-derived CDR1 and CDR2 are LNHDA and SQIVND (reference sequence). The sequenced sample consisted of PBMCs. The sequence came from a woman aged 25 to 39 in good health and CMV-seropositive. J is TRBJ2-1 and V is TRBV19; D unresolved. The CDR3 region is CASTPSTYNEQFF. The CDR3 DNA reads as TGTGCCAGTACCCCTTCTACCTACAATGAGCAGTTCTTC.